What follows is one TCR beta chain and its context. Its antigen is not identified. Genomic DNA, the template, was used for profiling of the TCR beta VDJ and CDR3. TCRdb redid the calling of the reads with MiXCR, one entry per CDR3 protein. The table has roughly 290,000 distinct CDR3 sequences, about 50% seen once. Whoever was chosen for sequencing had shown CD8+CD57+ cell expansion by flow cytometry. Prior therapy had not been administered to any patient at the time of blood sampling. These data originate in a study of CD8+CD57+ T cells in acquired aplastic anemia. Study outcomes and limitations: Both patients and controls carried the same twenty-nine CD8+ CDR3 sequences.

The sequenced sample consisted of sorted CD4+, CD8+, or CD8+CD57+ T cells (not recorded which) from PBMCs. The sequence derives from a human donor with aplastic anemia.

CDR3 sequence (DNA): TGTGCCAGCAGCTGGAGCGGACAGGGGGTGACCGGGGAGCTGTTTTTT. This encodes CASSWSGQGVTGELFF. This sequence joins TRBV7-2 and TRBJ2-2, with 10 bases aligning to TRBD1. After removal of 4 bases from V and 5 bases from J, the junction contained 7 bases not matched to a gene. From germline, CDR1 is SGHTA and CDR2 FQGNSA. The CDR3 contains 16 residues.